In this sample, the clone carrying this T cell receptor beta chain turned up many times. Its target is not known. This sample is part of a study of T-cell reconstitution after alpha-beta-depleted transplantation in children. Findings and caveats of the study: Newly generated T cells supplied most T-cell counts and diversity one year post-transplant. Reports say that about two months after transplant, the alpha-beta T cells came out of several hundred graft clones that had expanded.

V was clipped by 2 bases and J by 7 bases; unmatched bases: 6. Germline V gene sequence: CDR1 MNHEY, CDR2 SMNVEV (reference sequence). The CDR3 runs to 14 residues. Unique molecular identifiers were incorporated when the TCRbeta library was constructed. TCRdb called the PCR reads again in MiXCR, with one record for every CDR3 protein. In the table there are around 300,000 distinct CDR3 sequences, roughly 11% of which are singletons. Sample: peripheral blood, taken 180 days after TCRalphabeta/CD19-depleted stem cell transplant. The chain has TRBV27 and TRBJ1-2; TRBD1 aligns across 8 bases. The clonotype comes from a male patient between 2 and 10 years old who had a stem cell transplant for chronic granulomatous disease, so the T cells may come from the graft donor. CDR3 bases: TGTGCCAGCAGTTTAGGGTCAGGGGGCGGTGGCTACACCTTC. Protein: CASSLGSGGGGYTF.